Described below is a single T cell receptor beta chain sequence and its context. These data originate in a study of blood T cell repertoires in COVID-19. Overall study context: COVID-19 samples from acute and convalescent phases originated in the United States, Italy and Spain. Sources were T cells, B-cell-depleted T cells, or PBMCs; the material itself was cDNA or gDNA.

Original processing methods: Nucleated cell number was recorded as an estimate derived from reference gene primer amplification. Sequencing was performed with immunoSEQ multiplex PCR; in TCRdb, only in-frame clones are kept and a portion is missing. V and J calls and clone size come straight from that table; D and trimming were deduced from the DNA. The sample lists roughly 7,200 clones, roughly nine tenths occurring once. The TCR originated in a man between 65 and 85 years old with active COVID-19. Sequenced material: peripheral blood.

The CDR3 protein is CASSYAGTPGYNEQFF. The CDR3 DNA is TGTGCCAGCAGTTATGCGGGGACCCCGGGATACAATGAGCAGTTCTTC. The chain couples TRBV6-2 or TRBV6-3 to TRBJ2-1, with a tentative D call TRBD2 (6 bases). CDR1 is MNHEY and CDR2 is SVGEGT in the germline V gene. V dropped 3 bases and J dropped 4 bases, with 16 bases sitting between them. The CDR3 has 16 amino acids.